This T cell receptor (beta chain) is drawn from a study of blood T cell repertoires in COVID-19. The wider study: There were acute and convalescent COVID-19 samples, and they came from the United States, Italy and Spain. Nucleic acid was either cDNA or gDNA, and it came from T cells, B-cell-depleted T cells, or PBMCs.

In germline, CDR1 is LGHNA, CDR2 YSLEER. This CDR3 is 15 amino acids long. V lost 0 bases, J lost 4 bases, and 3 bases stayed unmatched. In the original processing: Reference gene primers were amplified, and this amplification served to estimate nucleated cell counts. Here immunoSEQ multiplex PCR was the method, and the copy in TCRdb shows in-frame clones only, minus some. The V and J calls and clone size come from that table; D and trimming were worked out from the DNA. This table has roughly 24,000 clones, more than 65% appearing once. The chain has TRBV4-3 and TRBJ1-5; 7 nucleotides match TRBD1. This TCR derives from a human donor in a cohort sampled during active COVID-19. Sequencing was performed on peripheral blood. The CDR3, as DNA: TGCGCCAGCAGCCAAGATAGGGACAGAAATCAGCCCCAGCATTTT. Translating gives CASSQDRDRNQPQHF.